This T cell receptor (beta chain) is from a study of T cell repertoires in cytomegalovirus infection (dated by TCRdb to between 2017 and 2020). Study-level background: Donor HLA type was relevant to the analysis, because carriage of CMV infection together with the matching HLA type was indicated by public TCR beta signatures.

The sample was run on an Illumina HiSeq 1500. TCRdb trimmed public reads at Q25 via fastp, called clones via MiXCR and kept in-frame beta chains. Every distinct CDR3 protein forms one entry, paired with its most common genes and DNA. The sample includes 90,000 to 130,000 distinct CDR3 sequences, with around a tenth observed a single time. Jointly, the top ten make up about 32% of the sample. There are many counts of this clonotype. This receptor's antigen is unknown. No base-level quality is on record; no much larger clone is a single base apart. Taken from cysteine to phenylalanine, the CDR3 has 12 residues. The DNA shown is the 36-base CDR3, in frame from base 1. V is clipped by 1 base and J by 9 bases, and the sequence between their germline boundaries is 7 bases long. The germline V gene specifies SGHVS as CDR1 and FQNEAQ as CDR2. Results and caveats for the whole study, not just this receptor: In the ex vivo response, HLA-C-restricted CMV-specific TCR beta clonotypes were dominant, and in two of eight donors the single most frequent clonotype came from this HLA-C-restricted group. Carriers of CMV infection plus the relevant HLA type were discriminated by the cumulative frequency of public TCR beta family members in the study cohort and in an independent roughly 400-donor cohort.

The sequence joins TRBV7-8 to TRBJ1-5; D gene: possibly TRBD1, on 5 matching bases. The sample taken for sequencing was PBMCs, sequenced either directly or after in vitro stimulation (not recorded which). The TCR originated in a human donor in good health (CMV status not recorded). Some clones in this sample may be carry-over from other donors' samples. The nucleotide sequence is TGTGCCAGCAGCTTAGATGGGGGGCCCCAGCATTTT. Translated, it gives CASSLDGGPQHF.